Listed below are T cell receptor beta chains from one sample, sequenced in a study of blood T cell repertoires in COVID-19. Sequencing was performed with immunoSEQ multiplex PCR; in TCRdb, only in-frame clones are kept and a portion is missing. The profile shows 250,000 to 350,000 clones, 75% to 90% of them singletons. The specimen sequenced was PBMCs or T cells enriched from blood (not recorded which). These receptors were taken from a woman aged 50 to 60 who had recovered from COVID-19. The CDR3 runs from the conserved cysteine through the conserved F or W. Fields, in order: D gene, V gene, J gene, clone size, CDR3 protein, CDR3 DNA. D genes are given only for firm matches. Where a row states a size, it is once, few, many or the class of an expanded clone; other rows omit it.

TRBD2	TRBV6-2/TRBV6-3	TRBJ2-7	.	CASSALLAGHEQYF	TGTGCCAGCAGTGCCCTCCTAGCGGGACACGAGCAGTACTTC
TRBD1	TRBV24-1	TRBJ2-3	.	CATSGTGEFTDTQYF	TGTGCCACCAGTGGGACAGGAGAGTTCACAGATACGCAGTATTTT
TRBD1	TRBV5-1	TRBJ1-5	.	CASSLDGTGDQPQHF	TGCGCCAGCAGCTTGGATGGGACAGGGGATCAGCCCCAGCATTTT
.	TRBV27	TRBJ1-5	.	CASSTTPNSNQPQHF	TGTGCCAGCAGTACAACACCGAATAGCAATCAGCCCCAGCATTTT
TRBD1	TRBV7-2	TRBJ1-6	few	CASSPKTGGSPLHF	TGTGCCAGCAGCCCAAAGACAGGGGGCTCACCCCTCCACTTT
.	TRBV7-9	TRBJ1-2	.	CASSLTAGPPEGGYTF	TGTGCCAGCAGCCTTACCGCGGGGCCCCCGGAAGGAGGCTACACCTTC
.	TRBV19	TRBJ1-5	.	CASKPNRGNQPQHF	TGTGCCAGTAAACCTAATCGGGGCAATCAGCCCCAGCATTTT
.	TRBV18	TRBJ1-2	.	CASSPQVSDGYTF	TGTGCCAGCTCACCGCAGGTCTCCGATGGCTACACCTTC
.	TRBV3-1/TRBV3-2	TRBJ2-7	once	CASSQLRYEQYF	TGTGCCAGCAGCCAACTACGTTACGAGCAGTACTTC
.	TRBV5-6	TRBJ2-3	.	CASSLVLGPTDTQYF	TGTGCCAGCAGCTTGGTTCTGGGCCCTACAGATACGCAGTATTTT
TRBD2	TRBV4-1	TRBJ2-3	.	CASSQDILAGGPGSDTQYF	TGCGCCAGCAGCCAAGATATCCTAGCGGGGGGGCCAGGGTCAGATACGCAGTATTTT
.	TRBV12-3/TRBV12-4	TRBJ1-6	.	CASRQGPYSPLHF	TGTGCCAGCAGGCAGGGTCCTTATTCACCCCTCCACTTT
TRBD1	TRBV7-8	TRBJ2-1	.	CASSYQGAGYNEQFF	TGTGCCAGCAGTTATCAGGGGGCGGGTTACAATGAGCAGTTCTTC
.	TRBV30	TRBJ2-5	.	CAWEGDDRQETQYF	TGTGCCTGGGAGGGAGATGATAGACAAGAGACCCAGTACTTC
.	TRBV15	TRBJ1-3	once	CATSQGGNTIYF	TGTGCCACCAGCCAGGGGGGAAACACCATATATTTT
TRBD2	TRBV4-3	TRBJ2-2	.	CASSQDPPGGVDGELFF	TGCGCCAGCAGCCAAGACCCTCCGGGAGGAGTCGACGGGGAGCTGTTTTTT
TRBD2	TRBV5-5	TRBJ2-1	.	CASSPSSGGSWGEQFF	TGTGCCAGCAGTCCGAGTAGCGGGGGGAGTTGGGGTGAGCAGTTCTTC